These T cell receptor beta chains were read from a single sample in a study of T cell repertoires in cytomegalovirus infection. A single record per CDR3 protein comes from TCRdb applying MiXCR to the reads. The profile shows about 27,000 distinct CDR3 sequences, under 20% of them singletons. Their antigens remain unidentified. The sequencing used CD8+ T cells from cultured PBMCs, collected from culture after CMV antigen stimulation. These receptors originate from a human donor in good health (CMV status not recorded). Some clones in this sample may be carry-over from other donors' samples. Both conserved end residues are part of each CDR3. Each record gives: D gene, V gene, clone size, J gene, CDR3 DNA, CDR3 protein. A D gene is named only where the DNA matches it firmly. Where a row states a size, it is once, few, many or the class of an expanded clone; other rows omit it.

d_gene: TRBD1; v_gene: TRBV10-3; abundance: few; j_gene: TRBJ2-1; CDR3nt: TGTGCCATCAGAATGACAGTAGGGGGCAATGGATACTCCTACAATGAGCAGTTCTTC; CDR3aa: CAIRMTVGGNGYSYNEQFF
d_gene: -; v_gene: TRBV28; abundance: -; j_gene: TRBJ1-1; CDR3nt: TGTGCCAGCAGTTTATGGAGATCGGACGGGCGGCCGACTGAAGCTTTCTTT; CDR3aa: CASSLWRSDGRPTEAFF
d_gene: -; v_gene: TRBV7-9; abundance: few; j_gene: TRBJ1-1; CDR3nt: TGTGCCAGCAGCCCCGTGGAGGGTATCACTGAAGCTTTCTTT; CDR3aa: CASSPVEGITEAFF
d_gene: -; v_gene: TRBV4-1; abundance: few; j_gene: TRBJ2-5; CDR3nt: TGCGCCAGCAGCCCCCAAGGGGTAGGGGAGACCCAGTACTTC; CDR3aa: CASSPQGVGETQYF
d_gene: -; v_gene: TRBV7-9; abundance: -; j_gene: TRBJ1-5; CDR3nt: TGTGCCAGCAGCTTAGTTCCAGGTCATCAGCCCCAGCATTTT; CDR3aa: CASSLVPGHQPQHF
d_gene: -; v_gene: TRBV4-1; abundance: -; j_gene: TRBJ2-7; CDR3nt: TGCGCCAGCAGCCAAGATCCGCAGGATCCTTTTGTTTTC; CDR3aa: CASSQDPQDPFVF
d_gene: -; v_gene: TRBV7-2; abundance: few; j_gene: TRBJ2-7; CDR3nt: TGTGCCAGCAGCTTAGGAGTTCTGATTGCCGAGCAGTACTTC; CDR3aa: CASSLGVLIAEQYF
d_gene: -; v_gene: TRBV7-8; abundance: many; j_gene: TRBJ2-7; CDR3nt: TGTGCCAGCAGGAAATCGACGAGGGCTCGGGAGCAGTACTTC; CDR3aa: CASRKSTRAREQYF
d_gene: -; v_gene: TRBV6-2/TRBV6-3; abundance: few; j_gene: TRBJ2-4; CDR3nt: TGTGCCAGCAGTTACGTTGGTGGCAAAAACATTCAGTACTTC; CDR3aa: CASSYVGGKNIQYF
d_gene: -; v_gene: TRBV6-1; abundance: few; j_gene: TRBJ2-1; CDR3nt: TGTGCCAGCGGAGAGACGCCTCACGGGACTGGGAATGAGCAGTTCTTC; CDR3aa: CASGETPHGTGNEQFF
d_gene: TRBD1; v_gene: TRBV7-9; abundance: -; j_gene: TRBJ1-5; CDR3nt: TGTGCCAGCAGCTTAGAGGGGGCTACTCAGCCCCAGCATTTT; CDR3aa: CASSLEGATQPQHF
d_gene: TRBD2; v_gene: TRBV7-2; abundance: -; j_gene: TRBJ2-2; CDR3nt: TGTGCCAGCAGCTTGACTAGCGGGGGAAGGGTCGGGGAGCTGTTTTTT; CDR3aa: CASSLTSGGRVGELFF
d_gene: -; v_gene: TRBV6-2/TRBV6-3; abundance: -; j_gene: TRBJ2-1; CDR3nt: TGTGCCAGCAGTTACTCGGTCGACTCAGGTGTTAGCAATGAGCAGTTCTTC; CDR3aa: CASSYSVDSGVSNEQFF
d_gene: TRBD2; v_gene: TRBV28; abundance: -; j_gene: TRBJ2-4; CDR3nt: TGTGCCAGCAGTTTTCCCGGGACTAGCGGGAGGGGCGGGGGGGCCAAAAACATTCAGTACTTC; CDR3aa: CASSFPGTSGRGGGAKNIQYF
d_gene: TRBD1; v_gene: TRBV7-8; abundance: many; j_gene: TRBJ2-3; CDR3nt: TGTGCCAGCAGCTTATCGGGACAGGGAAAGGATACGCAGTATTTT; CDR3aa: CASSLSGQGKDTQYF
d_gene: TRBD1; v_gene: TRBV7-6; abundance: -; j_gene: TRBJ2-7; CDR3nt: TGTGCCAGCAGCTTATGGACAGGGAGCGACGAGCAGTACTTC; CDR3aa: CASSLWTGSDEQYF
d_gene: -; v_gene: TRBV7-9; abundance: -; j_gene: TRBJ2-5; CDR3nt: TGTGCCAGCAGCTCCCCCAAGGGCGCAGAGACCCAGTACTTC; CDR3aa: CASSSPKGAETQYF
d_gene: -; v_gene: TRBV5-1; abundance: few; j_gene: TRBJ1-1; CDR3nt: TGCGCCAGCAGCTTGGGGGGCTCGCGTATGAACACTGAAGCTTTCTTT; CDR3aa: CASSLGGSRMNTEAFF
d_gene: TRBD1; v_gene: TRBV27; abundance: -; j_gene: TRBJ1-5; CDR3nt: TGTGCCAGCAGTTCTGGGACAGCCAGCAATCAGCCCCAGCATTTT; CDR3aa: CASSSGTASNQPQHF
d_gene: TRBD2; v_gene: TRBV7-9; abundance: few; j_gene: TRBJ2-7; CDR3nt: TGTGCCAGCACCCCCAGCGGGGCCGCCTACGAGCAGTACTTC; CDR3aa: CASTPSGAAYEQYF
d_gene: -; v_gene: TRBV12-3/TRBV12-4; abundance: -; j_gene: TRBJ1-2; CDR3nt: TGTGCCAGCAGCCCGGGCCCGAACTATGGCTACACCTTC; CDR3aa: CASSPGPNYGYTF
d_gene: TRBD1; v_gene: TRBV5-1; abundance: few; j_gene: TRBJ1-1; CDR3nt: TGCGCCAGCACCTCGACGGGGAGGACAGGGATGAACACTGAAGCTTTCTTT; CDR3aa: CASTSTGRTGMNTEAFF
d_gene: -; v_gene: TRBV6-6; abundance: -; j_gene: TRBJ2-7; CDR3nt: TGTGCCAGTAATTCCGGGACACACTACGAGCAGTACTTC; CDR3aa: CASNSGTHYEQYF
d_gene: -; v_gene: TRBV12-3/TRBV12-4; abundance: few; j_gene: TRBJ2-5; CDR3nt: TGTGCCAGCACCGACACCGTAGAGACCCAGTACTTC; CDR3aa: CASTDTVETQYF
d_gene: -; v_gene: TRBV19; abundance: -; j_gene: TRBJ1-5; CDR3nt: TGTGCCAGTAGTATGCAGGGGAGTAATCAGCCCCAGCATTTT; CDR3aa: CASSMQGSNQPQHF
d_gene: -; v_gene: TRBV4-1; abundance: -; j_gene: TRBJ2-5; CDR3nt: TGCGCCAGCAGCCCCCGAGTCGCGTTAGAGACCCAGTACTTC; CDR3aa: CASSPRVALETQYF
d_gene: -; v_gene: TRBV11-2; abundance: few; j_gene: TRBJ2-1; CDR3nt: TGTGCCAGCAGCTTAGGCACGGCCGGTGAGCAGTTCTTC; CDR3aa: CASSLGTAGEQFF
d_gene: TRBD2; v_gene: TRBV12-3/TRBV12-4; abundance: -; j_gene: TRBJ2-2; CDR3nt: TGTGCCAGCAGCCCCACACTAGCGGGGACGGGCACCGGGGAGCTGTTTTTT; CDR3aa: CASSPTLAGTGTGELFF
d_gene: -; v_gene: TRBV2; abundance: -; j_gene: TRBJ2-3; CDR3nt: TGTGCCAGCAGGAGGACAACAGATACGCAGTATTTT; CDR3aa: CASRRTTDTQYF
d_gene: TRBD1; v_gene: TRBV7-9; abundance: -; j_gene: TRBJ1-2; CDR3nt: TGTGCCAGCAGCCCTGCCGGGACAGGAGCTAACTATGGCTACACCTTC; CDR3aa: CASSPAGTGANYGYTF
d_gene: -; v_gene: TRBV2; abundance: -; j_gene: TRBJ1-2; CDR3nt: TGTGCCAGCAGGGGTACCAGGACAGTTGGCTACACCTTC; CDR3aa: CASRGTRTVGYTF
d_gene: TRBD2; v_gene: TRBV5-5; abundance: -; j_gene: TRBJ2-1; CDR3nt: TGTGCCAGCAGCTGGGCGGGAGGGCCCGATGAGCAGTTCTTC; CDR3aa: CASSWAGGPDEQFF
d_gene: TRBD1; v_gene: TRBV5-6; abundance: -; j_gene: TRBJ2-7; CDR3nt: TGTGCCAGCAGCCCGGGACAGGTGGCCTACGAGCAGTACTTC; CDR3aa: CASSPGQVAYEQYF
d_gene: TRBD1; v_gene: TRBV7-3; abundance: many; j_gene: TRBJ2-1; CDR3nt: TGTGCCAGCAGCTTTAGACAGGGCGGTGAGCAGTTCTTC; CDR3aa: CASSFRQGGEQFF
d_gene: TRBD2; v_gene: TRBV7-8; abundance: few; j_gene: TRBJ2-7; CDR3nt: TGTGCCAGCAGCTCACGTGGGGGCAGCGGGGGGGCCTCCCTCGAGCAGTACTTC; CDR3aa: CASSSRGGSGGASLEQYF
d_gene: -; v_gene: TRBV7-8; abundance: -; j_gene: TRBJ2-7; CDR3nt: TGTGCCAGCAGCTTCTCAGGGGCTTCCGCTATTTACGAGCAGTACTTC; CDR3aa: CASSFSGASAIYEQYF
d_gene: -; v_gene: TRBV7-9; abundance: -; j_gene: TRBJ2-1; CDR3nt: TGTGCCAGCAGCTTCGTAGGGGGCTCCTACAATGAGCAGTTCTTC; CDR3aa: CASSFVGGSYNEQFF
d_gene: -; v_gene: TRBV12-3/TRBV12-4; abundance: few; j_gene: TRBJ2-2; CDR3nt: TGTGCCAGCACCCCTGGACTCTTCAACACCGGGGAGCTGTTTTTT; CDR3aa: CASTPGLFNTGELFF
d_gene: -; v_gene: TRBV5-4; abundance: -; j_gene: TRBJ1-1; CDR3nt: TGTGCCAGCAGCTTGTGGGGAAGGGGGAACACTGAAGCTTTCTTT; CDR3aa: CASSLWGRGNTEAFF
d_gene: -; v_gene: TRBV24-1; abundance: -; j_gene: TRBJ2-3; CDR3nt: TGTGCCACCAGTGATTCAGCTGTGGATACGCAGTATTTT; CDR3aa: CATSDSAVDTQYF